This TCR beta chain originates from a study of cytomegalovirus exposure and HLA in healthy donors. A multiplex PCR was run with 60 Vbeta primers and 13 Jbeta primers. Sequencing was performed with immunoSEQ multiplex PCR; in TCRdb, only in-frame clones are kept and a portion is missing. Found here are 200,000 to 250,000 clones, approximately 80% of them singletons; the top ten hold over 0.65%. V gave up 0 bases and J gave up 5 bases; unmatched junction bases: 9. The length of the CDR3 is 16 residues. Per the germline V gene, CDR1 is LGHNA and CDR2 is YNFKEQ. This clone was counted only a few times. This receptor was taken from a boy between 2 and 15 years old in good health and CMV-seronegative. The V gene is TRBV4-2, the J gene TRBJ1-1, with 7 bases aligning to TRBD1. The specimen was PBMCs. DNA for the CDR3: TGTGCCAGCAGCCAAGAAGGGGGCCGTGGTAAAACTGAAGCTTTCTTT. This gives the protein CASSQEGGRGKTEAFF.